The 25 T cell receptor beta chains below come from one sample, sequenced in a study of blood T cell repertoires in COVID-19. The table came from immunoSEQ multiplex PCR; TCRdb's copy has only in-frame clones and leaves some out. The table records 100,000 or so clones, 85% to 90% of them present only once. Sequencing was done on a sample of peripheral blood. The receptors were gathered from a human donor with acute or convalescent COVID-19. The donor label of this sample is uncertain.

The CDR3 coding sequence is TGTGCCAGCAGCTTACTAGCGGGCGGTTACAATGAGCAGTTCTTC. This sequence encodes CASSLLAGGYNEQFF. The chain is built from TRBV7-2 and TRBJ2-1; 8 bases align to TRBD2. This CDR3 has 15 residues. V lost 2 bases to trimming and J lost 4 bases; unmatched junction nucleotides: 4. Looked up from germline, CDR1 is SGHTA and CDR2 is FQGNSA.

The rearrangement joins TRBV7-7 to TRBJ2-4; 8 nucleotides agree with TRBD1. This CDR3 is built from 19 residues. The germline gives CDR1 SSHAT, CDR2 FNYEAQ (reference sequence). The trim removed 1 base at V and 4 bases at J, leaving 15 bases unmatched. CDR3 coding DNA: TGTGCCAGCAGCTTAGAGGTTCGGACAGGGCCGTCCTGTAAAAACATTCAGTACTTC. Amino acids: CASSLEVRTGPSCKNIQYF.

The rearrangement joins TRBV29-1 to TRBJ2-7; 9 nucleotides match TRBD2. This CDR3 is built from 15 residues. The germline CDR1 and CDR2 sequences are SQVTM and ANQGSEA. V dropped 0 bases and J dropped 5; count of bases not matched to a gene: 8. This chain's CDR3 is CSVEDRVAGVNEQYF. The CDR3 DNA is TGCAGCGTTGAAGATCGGGTAGCGGGAGTCAACGAGCAGTACTTC.

This clone has only one observation. J is TRBJ2-1 and V is TRBV7-9, with 7 bases fitting TRBD2. V was pared by 5 bases and J by 6 bases, with 10 bases of the junction left unmatched. This CDR3 contains 15 residues. Germline V lookup: CDR1 SEHNR, CDR2 FQNEAQ (reference sequence). This CDR3 reads CASSPQTTSSNEQFF. CDR3 DNA sequence: TGTGCCAGCAGCCCACAGACGACTAGCTCCAATGAGCAGTTCTTC.

The chain is built from TRBV4-3 and TRBJ1-1; possible D gene TRBD1, 6 bases. V was trimmed by 1 base and J by 0 bases, leaving 9 bases between them. There are 15 residues in the CDR3. Germline V gene lookup returns CDR1 LGHNA and CDR2 YSLEER. The CDR3 region has the DNA TGCGCCAGCAGCCAAGTAAGGGGGATGAACACTGAAGCTTTCTTT. Translated, it gives CASSQVRGMNTEAFF.

The chain employs TRBV6-2 or TRBV6-3 and TRBJ2-7; 9 positions match TRBD2. This CDR3 is built from 16 residues. Germline CDR1 is MNHEY and CDR2 is SVGEGT. V was pared by 2 bases and J by 4 bases, with 9 bases of the junction left unmatched. CDR3 DNA: TGTGCCAGCAGTTACCGGTTAGCGGGAGCAGATTACGAGCAGTACTTC. It codes for CASSYRLAGADYEQYF.

J is TRBJ1-6 and V is TRBV4-1; 8 nucleotides agree with TRBD1. This CDR3 spans 16 amino acids. After removal of 1 base from V and 13 bases from J, the junction contained 12 bases not matched to a gene. Germline V gives CDR1 MGHRA, CDR2 YSYEKL. CDR3 loop: CASSQVDRGLSAPLHF. CDR3 DNA sequence: TGCGCCAGCAGCCAAGTAGACAGGGGCCTCTCGGCGCCCCTCCACTTT.

This clone was seen only once. The rearrangement uses TRBV28 and TRBJ1-2; possibly TRBD1 for D (6 bases). Germline CDR1 is MDHEN and CDR2 is SYDVKM. Deletions cut 5 bases from V and 1 base from J, with 11 bases between. The CDR3 loop spans 14 amino acids. CDR3 region: CASSQGSINYGYTF. DNA of the CDR3: TGTGCCAGCAGTCAGGGGTCCATTAACTATGGCTACACCTTC.

This clone was detected only once. The gene calls are TRBV11-3 and TRBJ1-2; the D gene is possibly TRBD1 (5 bases). V lost 2 bases and J lost 4, with 8 bases in between. Germline V gene lookup returns CDR1 SGHNT and CDR2 YENEEA. The CDR3 is 13 residues long. CDR3 nucleotide sequence: TGTGCCAGCAGCTTATCCGGGGGCTATGGCTACACCTTC. Translating gives CASSLSGGYGYTF.

The rearrangement links TRBV28 to TRBJ1-2; D unclear. Germline CDR1 MDHEN, CDR2 SYDVKM. The CDR3 is made up of 15 amino acids. V lost 6 bases to trimming and J lost 0 bases, with 14 bases between them. The CDR3 here is CASRPTYSSNYGYTF. In DNA form, the CDR3 reads TGTGCCAGCAGGCCTACTTACTCTTCTAACTATGGCTACACCTTC.

This clone was observed once. V usage is TRBV27 and J usage is TRBJ1-6, with 8 bases that match TRBD1. The CDR3 consists of 16 residues. Trimming removed 4 bases from V and 19 bases from J; junction bases left unmatched: 21. Germline CDR1 reads MNHEY; CDR2 reads SMNVEV (reference sequence). This CDR3 is CASSSYRTGTTRKEHF. In DNA, the CDR3 is TGTGCCAGCAGTTCCTACAGGACAGGGACTACCAGAAAAGAACACTTT.

The chain couples TRBV7-3 to TRBJ2-3; 9 bases agree with TRBD2. In germline, CDR1 is SGHTA, CDR2 FQGTGA. This CDR3 has 14 residues. V gave up 2 bases and J gave up 3 bases; unmatched junction bases: 0. DNA of the CDR3: TGTGCCAGCAGCTTACTAGCGGGGACAGATACGCAGTATTTT. Residues: CASSLLAGTDTQYF. Together with reference TRBV7-3 and TRBJ2-3, the CDR3 gives the full variable domain: GAGVSQTPSNKVTEKGKYVELRCDPISGHTALYWYRQSLGQGPEFLIYFQGTGAADDSGLPNDRFFAVRPEGSVSTLKIQRTERGDSAVYLCASSLLAGTDTQYFGPGTRLTVL.

The V call is TRBV10-3, the J call TRBJ2-1; the D is unclear. The CDR3 is 14 amino acids. The ends were cut back, 7 bases at V and 0 bases at J, with 10 bases in the middle. Germline V gene data show CDR1 as ENHRY and CDR2 as SYGVKD. The CDR3 region is CAITESSSYNEQFF. CDR3 DNA: TGTGCCATCACTGAATCCAGCTCCTACAATGAGCAGTTCTTC.

The rearrangement links TRBV15 to TRBJ2-7; a possible D gene is TRBD1 (5 bases). With 2 bases removed from V and 0 bases from J, the gap between germline ends came to 17 bases. The CDR3 extends over 17 amino acids. Germline-derived CDR1 and CDR2 are LNHNV and YYDKDF (reference sequence). Here the CDR3 reads CATSRSKTGGSSYEQYF. The CDR3 DNA reads as TGTGCCACCAGCAGATCAAAAACAGGTGGCAGCTCCTACGAGCAGTACTTC.

The chain has TRBV7-2 and TRBJ1-2; 7 bases are shared with TRBD1. Per the germline V gene, CDR1 is SGHTA and CDR2 is FQGNSA. The CDR3 is 15 residues long. After removal of 5 bases from V and 5 bases from J, the junction contained 11 bases not matched to a gene. This chain's CDR3 is CASSDEGRGRYGYTF. The DNA of the CDR3 is TGTGCCAGCAGCGACGAGGGCAGGGGGAGGTATGGCTACACCTTC.

The chain joins TRBV7-6 to TRBJ1-3, with D possibly being TRBD1 (6 bases). Germline V gives CDR1 SGHVS, CDR2 FNYEAQ. The CDR3 has 16 residues. Between the trimmed V and J ends, which lost 3 bases and 4 bases, there was a span of 16 bases. The CDR3 loop reads CASSFRSRGGGNTIYF. CDR3 DNA: TGTGCCAGCAGCTTCCGGAGTAGGGGGGGAGGAAACACCATATATTTT.

This rearrangement joins TRBV18 to TRBJ1-1, with 10 bases fitting TRBD1. The CDR3 covers 17 residues. Looked up from germline, CDR1 is KGHSH and CDR2 is LQKENI. V lost 5 bases, J lost 2 bases, and 11 bases stayed unmatched. The CDR3 region is CASSRGTGVASNTEAFF. The CDR3, as DNA: TGTGCCAGCTCAAGAGGGACAGGGGTGGCTTCCAACACTGAAGCTTTCTTT.

This clone was detected a few times. The chain uses TRBV25-1 and TRBJ1-1, with a weak D call TRBD1 (6 bases). The CDR3 totals 18 residues. Germline lookup yields CDR1 MGHDK and CDR2 SYGVNS. V lost 5 bases and J 0 bases, leaving 22 bases between the germline ends. The CDR3 reads CASSPTQGWKGMNTEAFF. The CDR3, as DNA: TGTGCCAGCAGTCCAACACAGGGTTGGAAGGGAATGAACACTGAAGCTTTCTTT.

The rearrangement joins TRBV18 to TRBJ1-2, with D maybe TRBD1 (6 bases). The germline V gene has CDR1 KGHSH and CDR2 LQKENI. Trimming removed 2 bases from V and 7 bases from J, with 11 bases in between. The CDR3 is made up of 13 amino acids. In nucleotides, the CDR3 is TGTGCCAGCTCACCATACAGGGAGCGTGGCTACACCTTC. Its protein is CASSPYRERGYTF.

The CDR3 DNA reads as TGTGCCAGCAGTTCTCCGTCGGACAGGAAGGAAGCTTTCTTT. Translating gives CASSSPSDRKEAFF. V usage is TRBV28 and J usage is TRBJ1-1; 7 bases are a match to TRBD1. V lost 4 bases, J lost 8 bases, and 10 bases stayed unmatched. There are 14 residues in the CDR3. The germline CDR1 and CDR2 sequences are MDHEN and SYDVKM.

Here the CDR3 DNA reads TGTGCCAGCAGCTCAAGACAGGTCGCAAATGAAAAACTGTTTTTT. As protein: CASSSRQVANEKLFF. J is TRBJ1-4 and V is TRBV5-4; tentatively, D is TRBD1 (6 bases). The CDR3 spans 15 residues. Germline CDR1 and CDR2: SGHNT and YYREEE (reference sequence). Trimming took off 3 bases at V and 5 bases at J, with 14 bases between the two ends.

CDR3 coding DNA: TGTGCCAGCAGCTTAGGAGGCGGGGGAGACTACAATGAGCAGTTCTTC. Protein sequence: CASSLGGGGDYNEQFF. The chain is built from TRBV5-4 and TRBJ2-1, with 7 bases matching TRBD2. The CDR3 has 16 amino acids. Germline V gene sequence: CDR1 SGHNT, CDR2 YYREEE (reference sequence). V lost 2 bases and J lost 3; bases outside the gene matches: 8. Variable domain in full (rest from reference TRBV5-4 and TRBJ2-1): ETGVTQSPTHLIKTRGQQVTLRCSSQSGHNTVSWYQQALGQGPQFIFQYYREEENGRGNFPPRFSGLQFPNYSSELNVNALELDDSALYLCASSLGGGGDYNEQFFGPGTRLTVL.

The chain carries TRBV19 and TRBJ1-4; D unresolved. V was pared by 5 bases and J by 8 bases, with 9 bases between. The CDR3 has 12 residues. Germline V CDR1 and CDR2: LNHDA, SQIVND (reference sequence). The DNA of the CDR3 is TGTGCCAGTAGTTCTCAGGCGGAAAAACTGTTTTTT. This encodes CASSSQAEKLFF.

V usage is TRBV12-3 or TRBV12-4 and J usage is TRBJ2-3; possibly TRBD1 for D (5 bases). This CDR3 has 13 residues. V was cut by 3 bases and J by 4 bases, with 8 bases left in between. CDR3 sequence: CASSFQGADTQYF. CDR3 sequence (DNA): TGTGCCAGCAGTTTTCAGGGCGCAGATACGCAGTATTTT.

This clone was observed a few times. The V call is TRBV7-8, the J call TRBJ1-1; D unresolved. This CDR3 region has 12 residues. Germline CDR1 and CDR2: SGHVS and FQNEAQ. Trimming pared 1 base from V and 11 bases from J, leaving 11 bases between. The CDR3 loop is CASSLGLRSAFF. In nucleotides, the CDR3 is TGTGCCAGCAGCTTAGGACTCCGCAGCGCTTTCTTT.